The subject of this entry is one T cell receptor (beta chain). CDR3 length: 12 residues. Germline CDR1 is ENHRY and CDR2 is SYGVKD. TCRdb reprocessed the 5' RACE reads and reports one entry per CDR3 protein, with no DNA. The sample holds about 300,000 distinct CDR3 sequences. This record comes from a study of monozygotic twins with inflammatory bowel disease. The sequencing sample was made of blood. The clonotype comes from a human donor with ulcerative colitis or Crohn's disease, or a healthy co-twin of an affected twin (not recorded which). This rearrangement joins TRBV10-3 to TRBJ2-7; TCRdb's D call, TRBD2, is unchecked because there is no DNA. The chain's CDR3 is CAISKLGGEQYF.